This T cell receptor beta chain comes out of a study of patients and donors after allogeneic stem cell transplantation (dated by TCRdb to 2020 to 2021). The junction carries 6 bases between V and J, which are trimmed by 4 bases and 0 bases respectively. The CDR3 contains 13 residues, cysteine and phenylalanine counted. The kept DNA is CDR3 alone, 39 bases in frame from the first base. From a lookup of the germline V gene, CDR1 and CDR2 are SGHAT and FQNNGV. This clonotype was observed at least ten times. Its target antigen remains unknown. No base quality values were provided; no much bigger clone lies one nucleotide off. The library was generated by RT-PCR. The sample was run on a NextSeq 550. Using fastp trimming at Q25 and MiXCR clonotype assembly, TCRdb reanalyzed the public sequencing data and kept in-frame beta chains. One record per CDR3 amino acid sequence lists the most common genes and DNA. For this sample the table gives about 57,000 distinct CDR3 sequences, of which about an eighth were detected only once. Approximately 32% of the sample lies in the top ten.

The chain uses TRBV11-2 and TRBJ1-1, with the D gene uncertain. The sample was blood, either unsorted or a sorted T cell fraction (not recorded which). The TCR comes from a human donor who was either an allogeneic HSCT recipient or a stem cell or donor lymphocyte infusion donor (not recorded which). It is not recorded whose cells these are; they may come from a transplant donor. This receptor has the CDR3 CASSSRVNTEAFF. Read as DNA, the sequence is TGTGCCAGCAGCTCGAGAGTGAACACTGAAGCTTTCTTT.